This T cell receptor beta chain was sequenced for a study of cytomegalovirus exposure and HLA in healthy donors. PCR primers comprised 60 Vbeta and 13 Jbeta primers. Libraries were prepared by immunoSEQ multiplex PCR; TCRdb keeps only in-frame clonotypes and omits some of them. The sample has 81,000 or so clones; 65% to 80% are singletons. The CDR3 sequence is 16 residues long. The V end was cut by 1 base, the J end by 0 bases, with 11 bases between. CDR1 SGHVS and CDR2 FQNEAQ come from the germline V gene. Sequencing was carried out using PBMCs. This chain uses TRBV7-8 with TRBJ2-3; TRBD2 is a possible D gene (5 bases). This TCR was recovered from a man between 60 and 75 years old in good health and CMV-seronegative. The CDR3: CASSLGISVSTDTQYF. DNA for the CDR3: TGTGCCAGCAGCTTAGGGATTAGCGTCAGCACAGATACGCAGTATTTT.